This T cell receptor (beta chain) was recovered during a study of T-cell reconstitution after alpha-beta-depleted transplantation in children (dated by TCRdb to between 2015 and 2016). Background on the whole study: The study quantitatively tracked T-cell immune reconstitution after TCRalphabeta/CD19-depleted allogeneic hematopoietic cell transplantation in children using TCR repertoire profiling.

Libraries were built with PCR. The reads were generated on an Illumina HiSeq 2500. TCR library preparation used molecular barcoding, with unique molecular identifiers applied to normalize quantification of the TCRbeta repertoire. Through fastp at Q25 and MiXCR, TCRdb rebuilt clones from the public reads, retaining in-frame beta chains. Records with the same CDR3 protein are collapsed into one entry carrying the most frequent genes and DNA. The sample contains some 500,000 distinct CDR3 sequences, approximately 20% of them found a single time. The top ten constitute roughly 3.3% of the sample. Only a few counts were recorded for this clonotype. This receptor's antigen is unknown. No clone much larger than this one lies a single base away; base qualities are absent. The sample was PBMCs from the stem cell graft donor, taken from the stem cell graft. The TCR originated in a human donor who donated a stem cell graft to a child with acute lymphoblastic leukemia.

The DNA reads TGTGCCAGCAGTTACCGGATGAACACCGGGGAGCTGTTTTTT. This codes for CASSYRMNTGELFF. This sequence uses TRBV6-5 and TRBJ2-2, with the D gene uncertain. The CDR3, cysteine through phenylalanine, is 14 amino acids long. CDR3 DNA only is kept here, 42 bases in frame from base 1. The germline V gene gives CDR1 as MNHEY and CDR2 as SVGAGI. Trimming costs V 2 bases and J 1 base, and their ends lie 5 bases apart.